The present T cell receptor (beta chain) was sequenced within a study of T cells in Graves' hyperthyroidism and ophthalmopathy (dated by TCRdb to 2018 to 2020). General notes on the study: Peripheral blood samples were taken at initial diagnosis, before any treatment was given. An independent validation cohort of fewer than 20 hyperthyroidism patients and about 15 patients who later progressed to ophthalmopathy tested prospective prediction of ophthalmopathy. TCR Vbeta CDR3 sequencing of 120 to 150 peripheral blood samples (approximately 44 ophthalmopathy, 75 to 85 hyperthyroidism and around 17 progressor patients) is reported in the paper. After sampling, hyperthyroidism patients received methimazole starting at 30 mg daily, and ophthalmopathy patients received high-dose intravenous methylprednisolone. To identify TCR V-J signatures that set the groups apart, the researchers used a discovery cohort of approximately 98 patients, made up of under 45 with Graves' ophthalmopathy and about 59 with stable Graves' hyperthyroidism. For training and testing, the approximately 97 patients in the discovery cohort were randomly divided in a 7:3 ratio. Thyroid tissue and blood T-cell repertoires from about 6 Graves' hyperthyroidism patients were also compared in the study.

This clonotype was recorded many times. Its antigen remains unidentified. No clone much larger than this one lies a single base away; base qualities are absent. Study-wide findings and limitations: No statistical method was used to fix the sample size in advance, and group allocation was not hidden from the investigators. Most expanded thyroid clonotypes (frequency above 0.001) were also found in blood, which suggests that blood repertoires may mirror thyroid immune responses. In validation, progression to ophthalmopathy was predicted by the model with 70.59% sensitivity and 72.22% specificity, a median of approximately 6.5 months before onset. A model built on a 13 V-J signature distinguished ophthalmopathy from stable hyperthyroidism, reaching roughly 88% sensitivity and around 81% specificity in cross-validation and 80%/75% in testing.

V loses 7 bases, J loses 2 bases, and the germline ends lie 8 bases apart. Spanning cysteine to phenylalanine, the CDR3 consists of 12 amino acids. The entry retains the CDR3 DNA only, 36 bases that are in frame from base 1. Reading the germline V gene gives CDR1 MDHEN and CDR2 SYDVKM. Stable Graves' hyperthyroidism was defined as no progression to ophthalmopathy during 18 months of follow-up. Hyperthyroidism patients were newly diagnosed, had a disease duration of under 2 months, and were aged 18 to 65 years. The study excluded patients with uncontrolled infections, other autoimmune diseases, pregnancy or lactation. Diagnoses were established on the basis of clinical symptoms, serum thyroxine and TRAb, thyroid ultrasound, and orbital computed tomography. PBMCs were separated from approximately 10 ml of fresh peripheral blood using Ficoll-Paque density gradient centrifugation. Total RNA was extracted with Trizol reagent, and quality was checked on an Agilent 2100 Bioanalyzer.

The TCR beta CDR3 regions were amplified from RNA transcripts. The TCR CDR3 was subjected to a first round of RT-PCR using the HTBI primer set and the Qiagen OneStep RT-PCR kit. Libraries were constructed in a second round of multiplex PCR, after which size selection and purification were performed. The libraries were sequenced on an Illumina HiSeq2000 using paired-end 100 bp reads. The authors processed their data as follows. SOAPnuke was used to process the raw data, with reads discarded if the reads contained adapters or uncalled bases, had a mean Phred below 15, or lacked an exact constant-primer or identifier match. COPE v1.2.5 was used to merge high-quality paired reads, and clonotypes were defined as unique nucleotide sequences. Clonotypes were aligned to IMGT TRBV, TRBD and TRBJ reference segments using MiTCR v1.1. Only V-J combinations with frequency above 0.0001, covering roughly 99% of repertoires, were analysed. A TCS score was defined as the ratio between F50 (clonal expansion) and ExV (chaos), using BLOSUM62-based TCRdist between CDR3 peptides within each V-J. Welch's t-statistics and random forest reduced around 520 V-J features to 10 to 15, which were used in a naive Bayes classifier (R e1071). Starting from the raw public reads, TCRdb applied fastp trimming at Q25, assembled clones with MiXCR and retained in-frame beta chains. Identical CDR3 proteins give one entry, which carries the most common genes and DNA. These V and J calls rely on TCRdb rather than the paper's analysis. The sample records 350,000 to 450,000 distinct CDR3 sequences, approximately 15% of which are singletons. The ten largest account for roughly 9.6% of the sample.

Material for sequencing was blood. This clonotype originated in a woman aged 55-70 years with Graves' hyperthyroidism. The rearranged segments are TRBV28 and TRBJ1-1, with the D segment identity uncertain. The nucleotide sequence reads TGTGCCAGCATGGACCCAAACACTGAAGCTTTCTTT. It specifies CASMDPNTEAFF.